This TCR beta chain was sequenced in a study of OX40 agonist ivuxolimab in advanced cancers. Measured with immunoSEQ multiplex PCR; TCRdb has only the in-frame clones, and not every one. Of some 57,000 clones listed, 75% to 90% are singletons. Study-wide findings and caveats: Both CD4+ and CD8+ T cell populations in blood had undergone clonal expansion by week 6 at 0.1 to 3.0 mg/kg.

A note on this clone: Its target is not known.

This TCR was sampled from an adult with an advanced solid tumor such as melanoma, head and neck, liver or kidney cancer. The material sequenced was CD4+ or CD8+ T cells sorted from blood, taken in a trial of the OX40 agonist ivuxolimab.

CDR3 sequence reads: CASSLLAHNNSPLHF. The CDR3 DNA sequence: TGTGCCAGCAGCTTACTGGCACATAATAATTCACCCCTCCACTTT. The rearrangement uses TRBV7-8 and TRBJ1-6; no definite D call. Trimming took off 2 bases at V and 5 bases at J, with 10 bases between the two ends. The germline V gene encodes CDR1 SGHVS and CDR2 FQNEAQ. This CDR3 spans 15 amino acids. Variable domain in full (rest from reference TRBV7-8 and TRBJ1-6): GAGVSQSPRYKVAKRGQDVALRCDPISGHVSLFWYQQALGQGPEFLTYFQNEAQLDKSGLPSDRFFAERPEGSVSTLKIQRTQQEDSAVYLCASSLLAHNNSPLHFGNGTRLTVT.